The 26 T cell receptor beta chains presented below share a single source sample, sequenced in a study of vaccination effects on CD4 cells after COVID-19. Produced via immunoSEQ multiplex PCR; TCRdb's table is partial and in-frame only. This sample has tens of thousands of clones, with 70% to 75% found just once. Sequencing in the ViraFEST assay came after antigen-specific CD4+ T cells had been expanded with viral peptide pools, which were used to stimulate PBMC. Around day 10 of culture, CD4+ T cells were separated out. Vaccination of participants consisted of two doses of either the BNT162b2 or mRNA-1273 vaccine. The antigens these receptors bind are not known. The sequences come from CD4+ T cells from PBMCs cultured with HCoV-229E spike peptides, collected after COVID-19 vaccination. The receptors shown here come from a human donor who received a COVID-19 vaccine.

With respect to this clone: Within the sample, other DNA sequences also encode this same CDR3. The rearrangement links TRBV28 to TRBJ1-5; D is undetermined. Germline V lookup: CDR1 MDHEN, CDR2 SYDVKM. V was pared by 1 base and J by 4 bases, with 2 bases between. The CDR3 totals 12 residues. The CDR3 reads CASSLLNQPQHF. The DNA of the CDR3 is TGTGCCAGCAGTTTATTGAATCAGCCCCAGCATTTT.

The chain combines TRBV5-8 with TRBJ1-1; 9 bases align to TRBD1. CDR1 is SGHTS and CDR2 is YDEGEE in the germline V gene. This CDR3 has 12 amino acids. The CDR3 here is CAAGTGYTEAFF. Here the CDR3 DNA reads TGTGCGGCCGGGACAGGGTACACTGAAGCTTTCTTT.

V and J are TRBV5-1 and TRBJ2-5; D might be TRBD2 (5 bases). Per the germline V gene, CDR1 is SGHRS and CDR2 is YFSETQ. Trimming left V 3 bases short and J 2 bases short, with 8 bases between. The CDR3 sequence is 13 residues long. The CDR3 region has the DNA TGCGCCAGCAGCTCCACTAGTCAAGAGACCCAGTACTTC. Translating it yields CASSSTSQETQYF.

This clone was detected only a few times. The chain employs TRBV11-2 and TRBJ1-2; 8 bases agree with TRBD1. Trimming at V came to 5 bases and at J to 5 bases, leaving 13 bases not matched to a gene. Germline assignment: CDR1 SGHAT and CDR2 FQNNGV. The CDR3 is 16 amino acids. The CDR3, as DNA: TGTGCCAGCAGCCCACTACAAGACGGGACAGGTTATGGCTACACCTTC. It specifies CASSPLQDGTGYGYTF.

CDR3 DNA: TGTGCCACCAGCAGAGACTACGACAGGCTAAGGTTCCAAGAGACCCAGTACTTC. Protein sequence: CATSRDYDRLRFQETQYF. The chain uses TRBV15 and TRBJ2-5; TRBD1 might be the D (6 bases). The ends were cut back, 0 bases at V and 1 base at J, with 18 bases in the middle. This CDR3 has 18 residues. In germline, CDR1 is LNHNV, CDR2 YYDKDF (reference sequence). Drawing the rest from reference TRBV15 and TRBJ2-5, the complete variable domain is DAMVIQNPRYQVTQFGKPVTLSCSQTLNHNVMYWYQQKSSQAPKLLFHYYDKDFNNEADTPDNFQSRRPNTSFCFLDIRSPGLGDTAMYLCATSRDYDRLRFQETQYFGPGTRLLVL.

The V and J genes are TRBV5-1 and TRBJ2-5, with TRBD2 as a possible D gene (7 bases). V lost 4 bases and J lost 4, with 20 bases in between. Looked up from germline, CDR1 is SGHRS and CDR2 is YFSETQ. The CDR3 length is 16 residues. The CDR3 protein is CASSPRTRGAVETQYF. The CDR3 coding sequence is TGCGCCAGCAGCCCCCGGACTAGGGGGGCTGTAGAGACCCAGTACTTC.

This clone was seen more than once but under ten times. The same CDR3 is also encoded by other DNA sequences in this sample. The rearrangement links TRBV19 to TRBJ1-5; maybe TRBD1 (5 bases). Germline CDR1 reads LNHDA; CDR2 reads SQIVND (reference sequence). The CDR3 covers 16 residues. Trimming stripped 4 bases from V and 4 bases from J, with 17 bases between. CDR3 residues: CASSTPTGVLNQPQHF. The DNA of the CDR3 is TGTGCCAGTAGTACCCCAACGGGGGTTCTGAATCAGCCCCAGCATTTT.

This clone was counted a single time. The chain couples TRBV5-6 to TRBJ2-5; the D is unclear. Between the trimmed V and J ends, which lost 2 bases and 0 bases, there was a span of 14 bases. In germline, CDR1 is SGHDT, CDR2 YYEEEE. The CDR3 totals 16 residues. CDR3 DNA sequence: TGTGCCAGCAGCTTATACAGCGATCTATACCAAGAGACCCAGTACTTC. Its protein is CASSLYSDLYQETQYF.

This clone has just a few counts. This sequence joins TRBV18 and TRBJ1-2; D is undetermined. In germline, CDR1 is KGHSH, CDR2 LQKENI. The CDR3 has 15 residues. V was clipped by 1 base and J by 0 bases, with 9 bases between them. This CDR3 is CASSPRGLPNYGYTF. The CDR3 DNA reads TGTGCCAGCTCACCACGTGGCCTCCCTAACTATGGCTACACCTTC.

V is TRBV6-6 and J is TRBJ2-5; 11 bases map to TRBD2. CDR1 is MNHNY, CDR2 SVGAGI, per germline (reference sequence). V trimming: 6 bases; J trimming: 4 bases; junction bases outside the gene matches: 4. CDR3 length: 14 amino acids. The CDR3 reads CASRLAGGGETQYF. Here the CDR3 DNA reads TGTGCCAGCAGGCTAGCGGGGGGAGGAGAGACCCAGTACTTC.

The chain couples TRBV5-8 to TRBJ2-5, with 11 bases fitting TRBD2. Germline lookup yields CDR1 SGHTS and CDR2 YDEGEE. The CDR3 is 17 amino acids. V was pared by 0 bases and J by 3 bases, with 7 bases of the junction left unmatched. CDR3 sequence: CASSLGGTSGVKETQYF. CDR3 sequence (DNA): TGTGCCAGCAGCTTGGGTGGGACTAGCGGAGTGAAAGAGACCCAGTACTTC.

The V call is TRBV10-3, the J call TRBJ1-2, with D possibly TRBD1 on 5 matching bases. The CDR3 sequence is 14 residues long. CDR1 and CDR2 (germline): ENHRY, SYGVKD. The V and J ends lost 2 bases and 0 bases respectively, with 7 bases between them. The CDR3 here is CAISEGQTNYGYTF. The CDR3 DNA follows: TGTGCCATCAGTGAGGGACAAACTAACTATGGCTACACCTTC.

The chain uses TRBV5-1 and TRBJ2-5; 7 positions agree with TRBD2. J lost 3 bases, V lost 4 bases, and 3 bases had no gene match. Germline lookup yields CDR1 SGHRS and CDR2 YFSETQ. The CDR3 length is 13 residues. CDR3 in amino acids: CASSSGVEETQYF. The CDR3 DNA follows: TGCGCCAGCAGCAGCGGGGTGGAAGAGACCCAGTACTTC. The variable domain in full, completed from reference TRBV5-1 and TRBJ2-5, reads KAGVTQTPRYLIKTRGQQVTLSCSPISGHRSVSWYQQTPGQGLQFLFEYFSETQRNKGNFPGRFSGRQFSNSRSEMNVSTLELGDSALYLCASSSGVEETQYFGPGTRLLVL.

This clone has a handful of counts. The gene calls are TRBV5-4 and TRBJ1-3; D call uncertain. CDR1 and CDR2 (germline): SGHNT, YYREEE (reference sequence). The V and J ends lost 4 bases and 0 bases respectively, with 14 bases between them. CDR3 length: 16 residues. The CDR3 DNA reads TGTGCCAGCAGCCCGTGGACGGGTAGCTCTGGAAACACCATATATTTT. This sequence encodes CASSPWTGSSGNTIYF.

The chain uses TRBV23-1 and TRBJ1-2; possible D gene TRBD1, 5 bases. TRBV23-1 has ORF status, its function being uncertain. CDR3 size: 15 residues. V was shortened by 1 base and J by 6 bases, with 15 bases between the two germline ends. CDR3 nucleotide sequence: TGCGCCAGCAGTCAATTTCCCGAGGGGAAGGATGGCTACACCTTC. This encodes CASSQFPEGKDGYTF.

The V call is TRBV6-6, the J call TRBJ1-2, with TRBD1 matching 9 bases. J gave up 3 bases and V 3 bases, and 2 bases lay outside the gene matches. Per germline, CDR1 MNHNY and CDR2 SVGAGI (reference sequence). This CDR3 has 14 residues. The CDR3, as DNA: TGTGCCAGCAGTTATGGGGACAGGGACTATGGCTACACCTTC. It specifies CASSYGDRDYGYTF.

The chain has TRBV5-1 and TRBJ1-4, with D perhaps matching TRBD1 (5 bases). V lost 3 bases and J 7 bases, leaving 16 bases between the germline ends. Germline loops: CDR1 SGHRS, CDR2 YFSETQ. The CDR3 runs 15 residues. The CDR3 spells CASSYDRAMGEKLFF. CDR3 sequence (DNA): TGCGCCAGCAGCTATGACAGAGCTATGGGTGAAAAACTGTTTTTT.

The genes are TRBV9 and TRBJ2-2; D is ambiguous. Germline CDR1 reads SGDLS; CDR2 reads YYNGEE. The CDR3 spans 14 residues. The V gene lost 4 bases and the J gene lost 4 bases, with 11 bases spanning the gap. CDR3 DNA: TGTGCCAGCAGCCCGTTCTTCTTCACCGGGGAGCTGTTTTTT. This gives the protein CASSPFFFTGELFF.

This sequence joins TRBV6-5 and TRBJ1-1; D is ambiguous. The CDR3 extends over 13 amino acids. Looked up from germline, CDR1 is MNHEY and CDR2 is SVGAGI. The ends were cut back, 4 bases at V and 1 base at J, with 7 bases in the middle. For the CDR3, the DNA is TGTGCCAGCAGTTGGACGGCGAACACTGAAGCTTTCTTT. This encodes CASSWTANTEAFF.

The chain employs TRBV19 and TRBJ1-5, with 8 bases lining up with TRBD1. CDR1 and CDR2 from the germline V gene are LNHDA and SQIVND (reference sequence). V was clipped by 5 bases and J by 6 bases; unmatched bases: 6. The CDR3 totals 14 residues. CDR3 loop: CASSEQGVGQPQHF. CDR3 coding DNA: TGTGCCAGTAGTGAACAGGGGGTCGGTCAGCCCCAGCATTTT.

This clone was detected a few times. The chain has TRBV5-1 and TRBJ1-6, with D unresolved. Germline V lookup: CDR1 SGHRS, CDR2 YFSETQ. Trimming stripped 0 bases from V and 14 bases from J, with 12 bases between. The CDR3 sequence is 13 residues long. The CDR3 DNA is TGCGCCAGCAGCTTGGGGACCTCTGGAGCCCTCCACTTT. Translation: CASSLGTSGALHF. The whole variable domain, remainder taken from reference TRBV5-1 and TRBJ1-6, is KAGVTQTPRYLIKTRGQQVTLSCSPISGHRSVSWYQQTPGQGLQFLFEYFSETQRNKGNFPGRFSGRQFSNSRSEMNVSTLELGDSALYLCASSLGTSGALHFGNGTRLTVT.

The chain has TRBV6-2 or TRBV6-3 and TRBJ1-1, with 8 bases fitting TRBD1. Trimming cost V 4 bases and J 5 bases; bases outside gene matches: 6. CDR3 length: 14 residues. The germline V gene encodes CDR1 MNHEY and CDR2 SVGEGT. The CDR3: CASSFTGGVTEAFF. The CDR3 region has the DNA TGTGCCAGCAGTTTTACAGGGGGGGTTACTGAAGCTTTCTTT.

The chain employs TRBV18 and TRBJ2-7, with 7 bases lining up with TRBD1. The CDR3 covers 12 residues. Germline lookup yields CDR1 KGHSH and CDR2 LQKENI. V shed 6 bases and J 6 bases; nucleotides not matched to a gene: 5. CDR3 sequence (DNA): TGTGCCAGCTCCCCGACAGGGATCGAGCAGTACGTC. As protein: CASSPTGIEQYV.

The count of this clone is one. The V gene is TRBV6-5, the J gene TRBJ2-3, with no clear D. Germline-derived CDR1 and CDR2 are MNHEY and SVGAGI. Trimming took off 7 bases at V and 4 bases at J, with 12 bases between the two ends. CDR3 length: 13 residues. CDR3 bases: TGTGCCAGCACTCCTGCCGTTTCAGATACGCAGTATTTT. Encoded protein: CASTPAVSDTQYF.

This chain links TRBV18 with TRBJ2-3; possibly TRBD1 for D (5 bases). The CDR3 extends over 15 amino acids. Germline CDR1 reads KGHSH; CDR2 reads LQKENI. V lost 4 bases to trimming and J lost 3 bases, with 14 bases between them. This chain's CDR3 is CASSLITTVTDTQYF. CDR3 nucleotides: TGTGCCAGCTCACTAATAACGACAGTGACAGATACGCAGTATTTT.

This rearrangement joins TRBV3-1 (or the pseudogene TRBV3-2) to TRBJ2-5; 8 nucleotides match TRBD1. CDR1 and CDR2 from the germline V gene are LGHDT and YNNKEL (reference sequence). Unmatched junction bases numbered 6, after V lost 0 bases and J lost 0 bases. The CDR3 spans 17 residues. CDR3 amino acids: CASSQEGRGRYQETQYF. The DNA of the CDR3 is TGTGCCAGCAGCCAAGAGGGCAGGGGGCGATACCAAGAGACCCAGTACTTC.